The rows below give T cell receptor beta chains drawn from one sample of a study of OX40 agonist ivuxolimab in advanced cancers. Assay: immunoSEQ multiplex PCR; the TCRdb copy retains only in-frame clones and omits some. The top ten clones hold around 20% of a sample with around 58,000 clones, around 92% of them seen once. The starting material was CD4+ or CD8+ T cells sorted from blood, obtained in a trial of the OX40 agonist ivuxolimab. The source is an adult with an advanced solid tumor such as melanoma, head and neck, liver or kidney cancer. Each CDR3 is given with its conserved first and last residue. The D gene is left open where the match is weak.

CDR3aa | v_gene | len | d_gene
CASSVGNTDTQYF | TRBV9 | 13 | -
CASGLTSGNSYNEQFF | TRBV12-5 | 16 | TRBD2
CAWSVDFGNTEAFF | TRBV30 | 14 | -
CASSLGGFTGTEAFF | TRBV6-5 | 15 | -
CASSQDIGRGNTEAFF | TRBV4-3 | 16 | -
CASGRQPRRRWEDTQYF | TRBV12-5 | 17 | -
CASSDRGGTEAFF | TRBV6-4 | 13 | TRBD1
CASSPSLSSPKETQYF | TRBV7-3 | 16 | -
CASSQDEALPYEQYF | TRBV14 | 15 | -
CSATGTGELFF | TRBV20-1 | 11 | -
CASSDSGIRAFF | TRBV25-1 | 12 | -
CASAFGGGYGYTF | TRBV7-9 | 13 | -
CASSFGGLAYNKQFF | TRBV27 | 15 | TRBD2
CASSLSWTGWRGSNQPQHF | TRBV27 | 19 | TRBD1
CASSQAYRRTYEQYF | TRBV4-3 | 15 | -
CASSPVAGAPTDTQYF | TRBV11-3 | 16 | TRBD2
CASSVEGQVTGELFF | TRBV9 | 15 | TRBD1
CASSLSGHGELFF | TRBV7-2 | 13 | -
CASSLPGSTDTQYF | TRBV7-2 | 14 | -
CASSSGDAPYSYEQYF | TRBV5-8 | 16 | -
CASSPPWNYEQYF | TRBV7-9 | 13 | -
CASSLAGQRTYEQYF | TRBV27 | 15 | -
CAISESGLTSGSDEQYF | TRBV10-3 | 17 | TRBD2
CASSSPLAGASNEQFF | TRBV11-3 | 16 | TRBD2
CASSLKGGVSSYNEQFF | TRBV7-7 | 17 | -
CASSLWAENSNQPQHF | TRBV5-6 | 16 | -
CASRGPERETQYF | TRBV2 | 13 | -
CSVESGAYYGYTF | TRBV29-1 | 13 | -
CSGGGSYEQYF | TRBV20-1 | 11 | -
CASSRGTGQETQYF | TRBV4-3 | 14 | TRBD1